One and the same sample provided the 21 T cell receptor beta chains below, sequenced in a study of T cell responses to AZD1222 COVID-19 vaccine. Generated by immunoSEQ multiplex PCR, the TCRdb table keeps only in-frame clones and is missing some. The sample lists over 85,000 clones, more than 70% occurring once. The sample here was peripheral blood, taken on day 0 of AZD1222 vaccination. Source of these receptors: an adult in good health.

CDR3 loop: CASSPIQRPTEAFF. Written as DNA, the CDR3 is TGCGCCAGCAGCCCGATTCAGAGACCCACTGAAGCTTTCTTT. The V and J genes are TRBV4-1 and TRBJ1-1; no reliable D call. This CDR3 is 14 amino acids long. Germline V gene data show CDR1 as MGHRA and CDR2 as YSYEKL. The V end was cut by 4 bases, the J end by 4 bases, with 13 bases between.

The chain uses TRBV5-7 and TRBJ1-4, with 10 nucleotides matching TRBD1. TRBV5-7 is recorded as an ORF, its role being uncertain. CDR3 length: 14 residues. V lost 4 bases and J lost 8; bases outside the gene matches: 5. The CDR3 bases are TGTGCCAGCAGCACGGACAGGGGGAAAGAAAAACTGTTTTTT. It yields the protein CASSTDRGKEKLFF.

This clone was counted between two and nine times. The chain couples TRBV7-9 to TRBJ2-7; no clear D. The CDR3 covers 11 residues. Trimming shortened V by 1 base and J by 10 bases, and 8 bases separated the two germline ends. Germline CDR1 is SEHNR and CDR2 is FQNEAQ (reference sequence). The CDR3 region has the DNA TGTGCCAGCAGCTTAGAACAGACTCAGTACTTC. Its protein product is CASSLEQTQYF.

This chain uses TRBV9 with TRBJ2-5; D unclear. V was trimmed by 4 bases and J by 1 base, leaving 11 bases between them. The length of the CDR3 is 14 residues. Germline V gives CDR1 SGDLS, CDR2 YYNGEE. The CDR3 coding sequence is TGTGCCAGCAGCACCACAGAAGCCCAAGAGACCCAGTACTTC. This gives the protein CASSTTEAQETQYF.

The chain has TRBV29-1 and TRBJ2-1; no reliable D call. The CDR3 runs to 11 residues. V gave up 4 bases and J gave up 8 bases, with 9 bases separating them. Germline assignment: CDR1 SQVTM and CDR2 ANQGSEA. The CDR3 is CSVAVAYEQFF. CDR3 in DNA: TGCAGCGTTGCGGTAGCTTATGAGCAGTTCTTC.

The J gene is TRBJ2-3, the V gene TRBV9; the D gene is possibly TRBD2 (6 bases). The germline V and J ends were trimmed by 0 bases and 5 bases, with 7 bases remaining between them. Looked up from germline, CDR1 is SGDLS and CDR2 is YYNGEE. This CDR3 contains 13 residues. The CDR3 reads CASSVDGGDTQYF. In DNA form, the CDR3 reads TGTGCCAGCAGCGTAGACGGGGGAGATACGCAGTATTTT.

The rearrangement links TRBV2 to TRBJ2-7, with 9 bases aligning to TRBD1. CDR1 is SNHLY, CDR2 FYNNEI, per germline. After removal of 6 bases from V and 1 base from J, the junction contained 4 bases not matched to a gene. This CDR3 comprises 14 residues. The DNA of the CDR3 is TGTGCCAGCAGACAGGGGGCAGGATCCTACGAGCAGTACGTC. Translating it yields CASRQGAGSYEQYV.

The chain carries TRBV2 and TRBJ2-3, with TRBD1 identical over 9 bases. V lost 8 bases to trimming and J lost 12 bases; unmatched junction nucleotides: 12. In germline, CDR1 is SNHLY, CDR2 FYNNEI. CDR3 length: 13 residues. The DNA for the CDR3 is TGTGCCAGCGACTCGTCCTTGGACAGGGGACAGTATTTT. Amino acids: CASDSSLDRGQYF.

V is TRBV5-1 and J is TRBJ2-7, with D possibly being TRBD2 (8 bases). In germline, CDR1 is SGHRS, CDR2 YFSETQ. The CDR3 sequence is 18 residues long. The germline V and J ends were trimmed by 2 bases and 0 bases, with 21 bases remaining between them. Here the CDR3 DNA reads TGCGCCAGCAGCTTCGGTAGGTCGACAGGGACTAGCTCCTACGAGCAGTACTTC. Translation gives CASSFGRSTGTSSYEQYF.

The rearrangement uses TRBV18 and TRBJ2-5; no clear D gene. The CDR3 loop spans 13 amino acids. Germline V lookup: CDR1 KGHSH, CDR2 LQKENI. V was cut by 8 bases and J by 9 bases, with 19 bases left in between. DNA for the CDR3: TGTGCCAGCCAAGGATCGCCGCTTTTGGCCCAGTACTTC. It codes for CASQGSPLLAQYF.

This chain connects TRBV19 to TRBJ1-1; D is unclear. This CDR3 contains 13 residues. V was cut by 4 bases and J by 1 base, with 7 bases left in between. Germline V gives CDR1 LNHDA, CDR2 SQIVND (reference sequence). The CDR3 region has the DNA TGTGCCAGTAGTAGTGCACGGAACACTGAAGCTTTCTTT. Translating it yields CASSSARNTEAFF.

This clone was detected only a few times. J is TRBJ1-3 and V is TRBV7-2; 8 bases line up with TRBD1. The J segment lost 2 bases and the V segment lost 5 bases, leaving 2 bases of the junction unmatched. The CDR3 sequence is 14 residues long. The germline gives CDR1 SGHTA, CDR2 FQGNSA. CDR3 amino acids: CASSQQGAGNTIYF. The CDR3 nucleotides are TGTGCCAGCAGCCAACAGGGGGCTGGAAACACCATATATTTT. Complete variable domain (other parts from reference TRBV7-2 and TRBJ1-3): GAGVSQSPSNKVTEKGKDVELRCDPISGHTALYWYRQSLGQGLEFLIYFQGNSAPDKSGLPSDRFSAERTGGSVSTLTIQRTQQEDSAVYLCASSQQGAGNTIYFGEGSWLTVV.

This clone was detected only a few times. The chain recombines TRBV5-5 with TRBJ2-7, with 8 bases aligning to TRBD1. With V trimmed by 4 bases and J by 5 bases, 8 bases remained unmatched. Germline CDR1 and CDR2: SGHKS and YYEKEE (reference sequence). The CDR3 runs to 14 residues. The CDR3 DNA reads as TGTGCCAGCAGCCTTAGACAGGGGAAAAACGAGCAGTACTTC. Translation gives CASSLRQGKNEQYF.

The genes are TRBV27 and TRBJ1-2; unclear D gene. The CDR3 runs to 13 residues. Trimming pared 0 bases from V and 4 bases from J, leaving 6 bases between. In germline, CDR1 is MNHEY, CDR2 SMNVEV (reference sequence). The CDR3 DNA sequence: TGTGCCAGCAGTTTATCGCACAGCTATGGCTACACCTTC. Protein: CASSLSHSYGYTF.

This chain links TRBV15 with TRBJ2-7; 8 bases align to TRBD2. Trimming took 3 bases from V and 4 from J; bases not matched to a gene: 8. Germline loops: CDR1 LNHNV, CDR2 YYDKDF (reference sequence). The CDR3 runs 15 residues. DNA of the CDR3: TGTGCCACCAGCAGTAGGGTAGCGGGACCATACGAGCAGTACTTC. Encoded protein: CATSSRVAGPYEQYF.

Comments on this clone: The same CDR3 also results from other DNA sequences found in this sample. The chain couples TRBV12-3 or TRBV12-4 to TRBJ2-3; D ambiguous. The CDR3 covers 12 residues. V was shortened by 7 bases and J by 1 base, with 6 bases between the two germline ends. For the CDR3, the DNA is TGTGCCAGCAAAATGGGCACAGATACGCAGTATTTT. It is translated as CASKMGTDTQYF.

The rearrangement joins TRBV18 to TRBJ1-5, with 8 bases matching TRBD1. V dropped 5 bases and J dropped 5; count of bases not matched to a gene: 5. The CDR3 totals 14 residues. Germline CDR1 reads KGHSH; CDR2 reads LQKENI. Here the CDR3 DNA reads TGTGCCAGCTCATCAGGGGGCACCCATCAGCCCCAGCATTTT. It is translated as CASSSGGTHQPQHF.

The J gene is TRBJ2-1, the V gene TRBV28, with a tentative D call TRBD2 (5 bases). This CDR3 spans 16 amino acids. The germline gives CDR1 MDHEN, CDR2 SYDVKM. V was cut by 8 bases and J by 0 bases, with 17 bases left in between. The CDR3 here is CASPPSGLDSYNEQFF. CDR3 nucleotide sequence: TGTGCCAGCCCCCCGTCGGGGTTAGACTCCTACAATGAGCAGTTCTTC.

This rearrangement joins TRBV6-5 to TRBJ1-1, with a possible D match to TRBD1 (5 bases). The V end lost 3 bases, the J end lost 2 bases, and 10 bases lay between the germline ends. This CDR3 is built from 14 residues. Germline V lookup: CDR1 MNHEY, CDR2 SVGAGI. The CDR3 is CASSYLDRNTEAFF. The CDR3 DNA is TGTGCCAGCAGTTATTTAGACAGAAACACTGAAGCTTTCTTT.

The chain is built from TRBV5-1 and TRBJ2-7; D unclear. Germline values: CDR1 SGHRS, CDR2 YFSETQ. This CDR3 region has 10 residues. V lost 7 bases to trimming and J lost 5 bases, with 7 bases between them. The CDR3 nucleotides are TGCGCCAGCCCTCCCCACGAGCAGTACTTC. Protein product: CASPPHEQYF.

V usage is TRBV27 and J usage is TRBJ2-2, with D unresolved. With 5 bases removed from V and 1 base from J, the gap between germline ends came to 11 bases. Germline assignment: CDR1 MNHEY and CDR2 SMNVEV (reference sequence). The CDR3 totals 15 residues. The CDR3 here is CASSRASMNTGELFF. CDR3 DNA: TGTGCCAGCAGTAGGGCCAGTATGAACACCGGGGAGCTGTTTTTT.